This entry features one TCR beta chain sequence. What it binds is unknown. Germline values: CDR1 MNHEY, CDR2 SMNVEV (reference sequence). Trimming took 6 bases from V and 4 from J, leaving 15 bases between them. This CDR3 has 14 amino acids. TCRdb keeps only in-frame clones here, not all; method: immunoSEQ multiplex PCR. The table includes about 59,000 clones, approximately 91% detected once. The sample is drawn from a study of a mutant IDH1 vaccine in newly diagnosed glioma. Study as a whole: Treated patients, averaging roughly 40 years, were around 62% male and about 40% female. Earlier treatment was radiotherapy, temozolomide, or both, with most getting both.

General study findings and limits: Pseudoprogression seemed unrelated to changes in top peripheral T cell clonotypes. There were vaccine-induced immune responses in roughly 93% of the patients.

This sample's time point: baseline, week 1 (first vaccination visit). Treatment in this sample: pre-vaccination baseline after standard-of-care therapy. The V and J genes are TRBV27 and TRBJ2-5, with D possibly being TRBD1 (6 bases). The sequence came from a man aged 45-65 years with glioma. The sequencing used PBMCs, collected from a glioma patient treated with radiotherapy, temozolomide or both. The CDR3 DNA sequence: TGTGCCAGCAGCCCCACCGGGACACCAGAGACCCAGTACTTC. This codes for CASSPTGTPETQYF.